This TCR beta chain was identified in a study of T cell repertoires in cytomegalovirus infection. TCRdb used MiXCR to reprocess the reads, holding one entry per CDR3 protein. The repertoire holds fewer than 350,000 distinct CDR3 sequences, with about a sixth as singletons. As concerns this clonotype: Its target is unknown.

Germline V gene lookup returns CDR1 SGHVT and CDR2 SQSDAQ. The CDR3 has 18 amino acids. Between the trimmed V and J ends, which lost 5 bases and 2 bases, there was a span of 22 bases. Broader study findings: It was HLA-C-restricted CMV-specific TCR beta clonotypes that dominated the response ex vivo.

The receptor was isolated from a human donor in good health (CMV status not recorded). Some clones in this sample may be carry-over from other donors' samples. The source material was PBMCs. This chain joins TRBV7-4 and TRBJ1-3; D call uncertain. The CDR3 loop is CASSPTRGFLRAGNTIYF. CDR3 nucleotide sequence: TGTGCCAGCAGCCCGACACGTGGGTTTTTGAGGGCTGGAAACACCATATATTTT.